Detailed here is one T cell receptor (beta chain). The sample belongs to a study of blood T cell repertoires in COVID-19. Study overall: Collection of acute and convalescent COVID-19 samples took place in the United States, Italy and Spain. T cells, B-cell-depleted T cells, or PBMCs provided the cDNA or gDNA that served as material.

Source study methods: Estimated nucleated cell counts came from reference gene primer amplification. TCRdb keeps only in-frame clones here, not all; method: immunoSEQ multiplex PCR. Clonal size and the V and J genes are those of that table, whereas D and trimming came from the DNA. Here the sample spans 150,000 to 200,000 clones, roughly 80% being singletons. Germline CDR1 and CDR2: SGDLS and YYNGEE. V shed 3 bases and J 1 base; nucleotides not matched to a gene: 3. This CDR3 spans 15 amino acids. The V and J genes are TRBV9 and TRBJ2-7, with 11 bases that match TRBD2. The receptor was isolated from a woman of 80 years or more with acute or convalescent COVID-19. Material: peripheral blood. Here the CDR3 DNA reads TGTGCCAGCAGCGCCGGACTAGCGGGTTCCTACGAGCAGTACTTC. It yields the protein CASSAGLAGSYEQYF.